Following are 22 T cell receptor beta chains from one sample sequenced in a study of CXCR3-negative and CXCR3-positive naive CD8 T cells. Carrying UMI labels, the TRB cDNA libraries were prepared through 5' RACE. Using the 5' RACE reads, TCRdb records one entry per CDR3 protein without DNA. The data include 130,000 or so distinct CDR3 sequences; the top ten clones carry about 0.48%. Sequencing input: naive CXCR3- CD8+ T cells from blood. Stated subset: CD45RO-CCR7+CD27+CD95- naive CD8+ T cells lacking CXCR3 (TNR3-). These receptors originate from a human donor in good health. Some clones in this sample may be carry-over from other donors' samples.

The chain combines TRBV4-2 with TRBJ2-2; with no DNA, the TCRdb D assignment of TRBD1 cannot be verified. From germline, CDR1 is LGHNA and CDR2 YNFKEQ. The CDR3 runs 17 residues. Here the CDR3 reads CASSQEGGTMNTGELFF.

This chain uses TRBV10-1 with TRBJ2-1; TCRdb returns TRBD2, unconfirmable since there is no DNA. The germline gives CDR1 WNHNN, CDR2 SYGVQD (reference sequence). The CDR3 is made up of 15 amino acids. CDR3 loop: CASSDGTNGYNEQFF.

The gene calls are TRBV7-6 and TRBJ2-1. The CDR3 runs to 14 residues. CDR1 is SGHVS, CDR2 FNYEAQ, per germline. CDR3 amino acids: CASSLFDSYNEQFF.

The chain is built from TRBV4-1 and TRBJ2-7; TCRdb indicates TRBD2, and absent DNA this call remains unverified. Germline V gene data show CDR1 as MGHRA and CDR2 as YSYEKL. The CDR3 contains 15 residues. The CDR3 loop is CASSLATSRAYEQYF.

The J gene is TRBJ1-1, the V gene TRBV29-1; TCRdb's D call of TRBD1 is untestable without DNA. The CDR3 has 12 amino acids. The germline CDR1 and CDR2 sequences are SQVTM and ANQGSEA. The CDR3 region is CSVEGDSTEAFF.

This chain joins TRBV21-1 and TRBJ2-7; TCRdb's D call, TRBD1, is unchecked because there is no DNA. TRBV21-1 is assigned pseudogene status. The CDR3 sequence is 15 residues long. This CDR3 reads CASSNVGDRAYEQYF.

The chain is built from TRBV20-1 and TRBJ2-7; TCRdb lists TRBD1, though no DNA is available to test this call. There are 11 residues in the CDR3. Looked up from germline, CDR1 is DFQATT and CDR2 is SNEGSKA (reference sequence). This CDR3 reads CSAPGTYEQYF.

The chain recombines TRBV5-6 with TRBJ2-7; the D gene TCRdb calls, TRBD1, cannot be checked with no DNA. The CDR3 runs 11 residues. Germline CDR1 reads SGHDT; CDR2 reads YYEEEE. The CDR3 region is CASTDRVEQYF.

The chain links TRBV12-3 or TRBV12-4 to TRBJ1-5. The CDR3 covers 14 residues. This CDR3 is CASSLGGARPPQHF.

The chain combines TRBV2 with TRBJ2-1. CDR3 length equals 15 residues. Germline CDR1 is SNHLY and CDR2 is FYNNEI. The CDR3: CASRPSLSSYNEQFF. The full variable domain, in which reference TRBV2 and TRBJ2-1 provide the parts outside the CDR3, is EPEVTQTPSHQVTQMGQEVILRCVPISNHLYFYWYRQILGQKVEFLVSFYNNEISEKSEIFDDQFSVERPDGSNFTLKIRSTKLEDSAMYFCASRPSLSSYNEQFFGPGTRLTVL.

This chain joins TRBV4-1 and TRBJ1-1; with no DNA, the TCRdb D assignment of TRBD1 cannot be verified. The CDR3 spans 14 residues. CDR1 MGHRA and CDR2 YSYEKL come from the germline V gene. This CDR3 is CASSFGQGGTEAFF.

This chain connects TRBV7-6 to TRBJ2-2; absent DNA, TCRdb's TRBD1 call cannot be checked. The CDR3 covers 17 residues. Germline CDR1 is SGHVS and CDR2 is FNYEAQ. This CDR3 reads CASSLASGWGSTGELFF.

The chain combines TRBV6-5 with TRBJ2-7; without DNA, the TCRdb call of TRBD1 cannot be checked. Germline V gene lookup returns CDR1 MNHEY and CDR2 SVGAGI. The CDR3 runs 14 residues. Here the CDR3 reads CASSPQELAYEQYF.

The CDR3: CATSRDSPGQGVAHEQYF. This chain joins TRBV15 and TRBJ2-7; TCRdb designates TRBD1, a call that cannot be tested without DNA. The CDR3 runs to 18 residues. CDR1 is LNHNV and CDR2 is YYDKDF in the germline V gene (reference sequence).

The V gene is TRBV4-3, the J gene TRBJ2-7; TCRdb designates TRBD2, a call that cannot be tested without DNA. This CDR3 has 17 residues. Germline CDR1 reads LGHNA; CDR2 reads YSLEER. The CDR3 reads CASAPSSSGTSSYEQYF.

V gene TRBV29-1 combines with J gene TRBJ1-1. The CDR3 loop spans 13 amino acids. The germline CDR1 and CDR2 sequences are SQVTM and ANQGSEA. The CDR3 loop is CSVGGYENTEAFF.

The rearrangement links TRBV7-9 to TRBJ2-3; the TCRdb call, TRBD2, lacks DNA for checking. Germline V gene sequence: CDR1 SEHNR, CDR2 FQNEAQ (reference sequence). CDR3 length: 15 residues. CDR3 sequence reads: CASALTSHTPDTQYF.

CDR3 region: CSVVTGTEAFF. The V gene is TRBV29-1, the J gene TRBJ1-1; TCRdb's D call, TRBD1, is unchecked because there is no DNA. The germline V gene encodes CDR1 SQVTM and CDR2 ANQGSEA. The CDR3 loop spans 11 amino acids.

This chain connects TRBV27 to TRBJ2-1; TCRdb returns TRBD1, unconfirmable since there is no DNA. CDR3 length: 17 amino acids. Per the germline V gene, CDR1 is MNHEY and CDR2 is SMNVEV (reference sequence). CDR3 amino acids: CASSPKGGGGRRDEQFF.

The chain has TRBV3-1 and TRBJ2-1; TCRdb picks TRBD2, but there is no DNA to check that call. CDR3 length: 15 amino acids. CDR1 and CDR2 (germline): LGHDT, YNNKEL (reference sequence). The CDR3 region is CASSQDLAGTNEQFF.

The chain carries TRBV28 and TRBJ2-3; there is no DNA to check the TCRdb D call of TRBD2. The CDR3 runs to 14 residues. CDR1 and CDR2 from the germline V gene are MDHEN and SYDVKM. CDR3 sequence: CASTPGTDTDTQYF.

The V gene is TRBV7-6, the J gene TRBJ2-1; TCRdb selects TRBD2, and the lack of DNA leaves this call unchecked. The CDR3 extends over 19 amino acids. The germline gives CDR1 SGHVS, CDR2 FNYEAQ. The CDR3: CASSPLGLAGEPGLDEQFF.